This T cell receptor (beta chain) was captured by sequencing in a study of technical replicates of blood from a handful of donors. Using immunoSEQ multiplex PCR, the repertoire was profiled, and TCRdb retains in-frame clones only, with some absent. The sample yields tens of thousands of clones, roughly 92% seen once. CDR3 size: 9 residues. Germline V lookup: CDR1 DFQATT, CDR2 SNEGSKA (reference sequence). Between the trimmed V and J ends, which lost 4 bases and 7 bases, there was a span of 4 bases. The chain carries TRBV20-1 and TRBJ1-2; no clear D gene. The TCR comes from a human donor in good health. Sequencing input: T cells isolated from PBMCs. The CDR3 protein is CSAILGYTF. The DNA of the CDR3 is TGCAGTGCTATCCTTGGCTACACCTTC.